Described below is a single T cell receptor (beta chain) sequence and its context. The sample is drawn from a study of early T cells in non-severe SARS-CoV-2 infection. This CDR3 contains 17 residues. Trimming left V 0 bases short and J 4 bases short, with 16 bases between. Germline V gives CDR1 LNHNV, CDR2 YYDKDF (reference sequence). Each CDR3 protein is one row after TCRdb ran MiXCR on the 5' RACE reads. The data contain about 89,000 distinct CDR3 sequences, approximately 14% of them singletons. This TCR was recovered from an adult who was a healthcare worker with PCR-confirmed SARS-CoV-2 infection or an uninfected control (not recorded which). This rearrangement joins TRBV15 to TRBJ1-3; D is perhaps TRBD1 (5 bases). Material for sequencing was whole blood. The CDR3 DNA follows: TGTGCCACCAGCAGAGATAATGGGGGGACGAGGGGAAACACCATATATTTT. Translating gives CATSRDNGGTRGNTIYF.